This TCR beta chain was sequenced during a study of T-cell memory formation after mild COVID-19. Study-level results: Clones contracting over day 15 to 85 were CD4/CD8 balanced, with later expanders leaning CD4+. Contracting CD4+ clones sat mainly in CM and EM; CD8+ in EMRA.

TCRdb called the 5' RACE reads again in MiXCR, with one record for every CDR3 protein. The sample has some 68,000 distinct CDR3 sequences; approximately 16% are singletons. The CDR3 runs 14 residues. Germline loops: CDR1 SGHVS, CDR2 FNYEAQ. Of note for this clonotype: The target antigen is unknown. One end of the junction fails to match germline, which may point to a read error.

Material: PBMCs or a T cell subset sorted from them (not recorded which). J is TRBJ2-1 and V is TRBV7-6; 9 nucleotides line up with TRBD1. The clonotype comes from an adult woman who had mild COVID-19 (a few samples of this study predate the infection). Cell type and time point are not known. The chain's CDR3 is CASSSTGGAFGVSF. In nucleotides, the CDR3 is TGTGCCAGCAGCTCCACAGGGGGCGCATTTGGGGTTTCGTTC.